These 27 T cell receptor beta chains originate from one sample sequenced in a study of control samples from healthy donors and cancer patients. Profiled with immunoSEQ multiplex PCR; TCRdb holds only in-frame clones, not every one. Of approximately 100,000 clones in the sample, 80% to 95% were seen once. The specimen sequenced was blood. These receptors were taken from a human donor in good health. The donor label of this sample is uncertain.

The gene calls are TRBV7-9 and TRBJ2-1; 9 bases align to TRBD2. J lost 7 bases, V lost 0 bases, and 7 bases had no gene match. The CDR3 has 16 residues. CDR1 and CDR2 from the germline V gene are SEHNR and FQNEAQ (reference sequence). The CDR3 is CASSLARRGGVNEQFF. As DNA, the CDR3 is TGTGCCAGCAGCTTAGCGCGGCGGGGGGGCGTGAATGAGCAGTTCTTC.

The rearrangement joins TRBV27 to TRBJ2-1, with TRBD1 as a possible D gene (6 bases). Between the trimmed V and J ends, which lost 2 bases and 10 bases, there was a span of 15 bases. The CDR3 runs 14 residues. The germline CDR1 and CDR2 sequences are MNHEY and SMNVEV (reference sequence). The CDR3 bases are TGTGCCAGCAGTTTAAGGGGCAGGGGCTTCGAGCAGTTCTTC. Its protein product is CASSLRGRGFEQFF.

About this clone: Other DNA sequences in the same sample also yield this CDR3. The V gene is TRBV9, the J gene TRBJ1-1; D is uncertain. The CDR3 has 12 residues. The germline CDR1 and CDR2 sequences are SGDLS and YYNGEE. V was pared by 0 bases and J by 5 bases, with 5 bases between. Written as DNA, the CDR3 is TGTGCCAGCAGCGTAGTGGATACTGAAGCTTTCTTT. Translating gives CASSVVDTEAFF.

The V call is TRBV7-2, the J call TRBJ2-1; a possible D gene is TRBD1 (5 bases). Germline lookup yields CDR1 SGHTA and CDR2 FQGNSA. The CDR3 is 15 residues long. The V end lost 5 bases, the J end lost 1 base, and 12 bases lay between the germline ends. CDR3 residues: CASSPRRESYNEQFF. The CDR3 DNA follows: TGTGCCAGCAGCCCCCGCAGGGAATCCTACAATGAGCAGTTCTTC.

The V and J genes are TRBV4-3 and TRBJ1-6; a weak D match, TRBD1 (5 bases). Germline loops: CDR1 LGHNA, CDR2 YSLEER. Trimming cost V 2 bases and J 8 bases, with 16 bases left between them. The CDR3 extends over 16 amino acids. CDR3 residues: CASSQSPAPGDSPLHF. The CDR3 nucleotides are TGCGCCAGCAGCCAAAGTCCGGCCCCGGGGGATTCACCCCTCCACTTT.

The V call is TRBV5-5, the J call TRBJ1-6, with 9 nucleotides matching TRBD1. Germline CDR1 is SGHKS and CDR2 is YYEKEE (reference sequence). V shed 4 bases and J 11 bases; nucleotides not matched to a gene: 10. CDR3 length: 15 amino acids. CDR3 region: CASSPNRGPNTPLHF. DNA for the CDR3: TGTGCCAGCAGCCCGAACAGGGGGCCAAACACACCCCTCCACTTT.

The chain combines TRBV14 with TRBJ1-3; tentatively, D is TRBD1 (6 bases). There are 16 residues in the CDR3. Trimming shortened V by 4 bases and J by 0 bases, and 13 bases separated the two germline ends. Germline CDR1 and CDR2: SGHDN and FVKESK. CDR3 sequence: CASSRLGANSGNTIYF. Here the CDR3 DNA reads TGTGCCAGCAGCCGCTTGGGGGCAAACTCTGGAAACACCATATATTTT.

This clone has only one observation. This chain connects TRBV2 to TRBJ2-7; D unclear. This CDR3 has 15 amino acids. V dropped 1 base and J dropped 0 bases, with 10 bases sitting between them. CDR1 and CDR2 from the germline V gene are SNHLY and FYNNEI. The CDR3: CASSEVASNSYEQYF. The CDR3, as DNA: TGTGCCAGCAGTGAAGTTGCCAGCAACTCCTACGAGCAGTACTTC.

V usage is TRBV9 and J usage is TRBJ2-3; D remains ambiguous. Germline V gene sequence: CDR1 SGDLS, CDR2 YYNGEE. V gave up 2 bases and J gave up 2 bases, with 9 bases separating them. The CDR3 length is 14 residues. This CDR3 reads CASSVVADTDTQYF. DNA of the CDR3: TGTGCCAGCAGCGTGGTGGCAGACACAGATACGCAGTATTTT. Based on the CDR3 plus reference TRBV9 and TRBJ2-3, the full variable domain is DSGVTQTPKHLITATGQRVTLRCSPRSGDLSVYWYQQSLDQGLQFLIQYYNGEERAKGNILERFSAQQFPDLHSELNLSSLELGDSALYFCASSVVADTDTQYFGPGTRLTVL.

This rearrangement joins TRBV6-6 to TRBJ1-1, with a weak D call TRBD1 (5 bases). The CDR3 has 14 amino acids. Germline V lookup: CDR1 MNHNY, CDR2 SVGAGI (reference sequence). The V gene lost 2 bases and the J gene lost 5 bases, with 12 bases spanning the gap. The CDR3 here is CASSYLGGETEAFF. The CDR3 coding sequence is TGTGCCAGCAGTTACCTGGGGGGTGAGACTGAAGCTTTCTTT.

The J gene is TRBJ2-5, the V gene TRBV27; 15 nucleotides align to TRBD2. V was clipped by 3 bases and J by 5 bases; unmatched bases: 7. This CDR3 has 17 residues. CDR1 and CDR2 from the germline V gene are MNHEY and SMNVEV (reference sequence). The CDR3 loop reads CASSFWTSGGASETQYF. For the CDR3, the DNA is TGTGCCAGCAGTTTCTGGACTAGCGGGGGGGCGAGTGAGACCCAGTACTTC.

V is TRBV27 and J is TRBJ1-2; D is unresolved. The CDR3 totals 14 residues. With 5 bases removed from V and 3 bases from J, the gap between germline ends came to 13 bases. The germline CDR1 and CDR2 sequences are MNHEY and SMNVEV (reference sequence). CDR3 sequence reads: CASSILPSYYGYTF. The CDR3 DNA reads as TGTGCCAGCAGTATCCTTCCCAGCTACTATGGCTACACCTTC.

The gene calls are TRBV10-1 and TRBJ2-3, with a possible D match to TRBD2 (5 bases). Germline CDR1 WNHNN, CDR2 SYGVQD (reference sequence). The V end was cut by 9 bases, the J end by 0 bases, with 10 bases between. The length of the CDR3 is 13 residues. The CDR3 loop is CASQRVSTDTQYF. As DNA, the CDR3 is TGCGCCAGTCAGAGGGTCAGCACAGATACGCAGTATTTT.

V gene TRBV6-1 combines with J gene TRBJ2-1, with 10 bases aligning to TRBD2. This CDR3 is 15 amino acids long. CDR1 is MNHNS and CDR2 is SASEGT in the germline V gene. After removal of 3 bases from V and 8 bases from J, the junction contained 7 bases not matched to a gene. CDR3 amino acids: CASSETAGGVDEQFF. In DNA form, the CDR3 reads TGTGCCAGCAGTGAGACAGCGGGGGGGGTGGATGAGCAGTTCTTC.

The rearrangement joins TRBV30 to TRBJ2-5; 7 nucleotides align to TRBD1. The V segment lost 1 base and the J segment 3 bases; nucleotides outside the gene matches: 8. CDR1 is GTSNPN, CDR2 SVGIG, per germline (reference sequence). The CDR3 runs 15 residues. The chain's CDR3 is CAWSDRVDREETQYF. The CDR3 DNA is TGTGCCTGGAGTGACAGAGTAGACAGGGAAGAGACCCAGTACTTC.

The gene calls are TRBV5-1 and TRBJ2-1, with 9 bases matching TRBD2. Unmatched junction bases numbered 7, after V lost 3 bases and J lost 3 bases. This CDR3 is built from 16 residues. The germline V gene has CDR1 SGHRS and CDR2 YFSETQ. The CDR3 region is CASSWVAGADYNEQFF. CDR3 nucleotide sequence: TGCGCCAGCAGCTGGGTAGCGGGAGCCGACTACAATGAGCAGTTCTTC.

CDR3 in DNA: TGTGCCAGTAGTATAGGCCGATACGGGATGAACACTGAAGCTTTCTTT. Translated, it gives CASSIGRYGMNTEAFF. The chain recombines TRBV19 with TRBJ1-1; D unclear. The length of the CDR3 is 16 residues. V lost 1 base, J lost 0 bases, and 12 bases lay in between. The germline CDR1 and CDR2 sequences are LNHDA and SQIVND (reference sequence).

The V gene is TRBV3-1 (or the pseudogene TRBV3-2), the J gene TRBJ2-6; TRBD2 is a possible D gene (5 bases). The V gene's germline CDR1 is LGHDT and CDR2 YNNKEL (reference sequence). The length of the CDR3 is 16 residues. The V end lost 3 bases, the J end lost 2 bases, and 11 bases lay between the germline ends. CDR3 bases: TGTGCCAGCAGCCAGCTTCTCGGGGCTGGGGCCAACGTCCTGACTTTC. This translates into CASSQLLGAGANVLTF.

This sequence joins TRBV19 and TRBJ1-1; D might be TRBD1 (5 bases). CDR3 length: 15 residues. V lost 6 bases to trimming and J lost 2 bases, with 16 bases between them. Germline V gene lookup returns CDR1 LNHDA and CDR2 SQIVND (reference sequence). CDR3 DNA: TGTGCCAGTAGAGGCAGAGGGGCGTCAAACACTGAAGCTTTCTTT. Translating gives CASRGRGASNTEAFF. The entire variable domain, with the rest obtained from reference TRBV19 and TRBJ1-1, is as follows: DGGITQSPKYLFRKEGQNVTLSCEQNLNHDAMYWYRQDPGQGLRLIYYSQIVNDFQKGDIAEGYSVSREKKESFPLTVTSAQKNPTAFYLCASRGRGASNTEAFFGQGTRLTVV.

The rearrangement links TRBV2 to TRBJ1-2; D uncertain. The germline CDR1 and CDR2 sequences are SNHLY and FYNNEI. With 3 bases removed from V and 1 base from J, the gap between germline ends came to 9 bases. This CDR3 has 14 amino acids. For the CDR3, the DNA is TGTGCCAGCAGTGAGGCACACGGTAACTATGGCTACACCTTC. It codes for CASSEAHGNYGYTF. Drawing the rest from reference TRBV2 and TRBJ1-2, the complete variable domain is EPEVTQTPSHQVTQMGQEVILRCVPISNHLYFYWYRQILGQKVEFLVSFYNNEISEKSEIFDDQFSVERPDGSNFTLKIRSTKLEDSAMYFCASSEAHGNYGYTFGSGTRLTVV.

The chain employs TRBV19 and TRBJ1-3; a possible D gene is TRBD1 (5 bases). Germline V gene lookup returns CDR1 LNHDA and CDR2 SQIVND (reference sequence). There are 15 residues in the CDR3. V lost 5 bases to trimming and J lost 2 bases, with 13 bases between them. The CDR3 is CASSPGIGAGNTIYF. The CDR3 DNA reads TGTGCCAGTAGTCCTGGTATAGGGGCTGGAAACACCATATATTTT.

The rearrangement uses TRBV6-5 and TRBJ1-2, with 7 nucleotides matching TRBD1. Germline loops: CDR1 MNHEY, CDR2 SVGAGI. This CDR3 comprises 14 residues. J lost 5 bases, V lost 7 bases, and 10 bases had no gene match. CDR3 amino acids: CASNPTGNGYGYTF. DNA for the CDR3: TGTGCCAGCAACCCGACAGGGAACGGGTATGGCTACACCTTC.

The rearrangement links TRBV30 to TRBJ2-5, with unresolved D. CDR1 and CDR2 from the germline V gene are GTSNPN and SVGIG (reference sequence). CDR3 length: 14 residues. V lost 0 bases, J lost 7 bases, and 15 bases lay in between. The CDR3 nucleotides read TGTGCCTGGAGTGTACAGTCGCAGGTTGGGACCCAGTACTTC. Translating it yields CAWSVQSQVGTQYF.

J is TRBJ2-3 and V is TRBV20-1; no reliable D call. Trimming left V 3 bases short and J 6 bases short, with 10 bases between. The CDR3 has 12 residues. Germline loops: CDR1 DFQATT, CDR2 SNEGSKA (reference sequence). This CDR3 reads CSASFTTDTQYF. The CDR3 DNA follows: TGCAGTGCTAGTTTTACCACCGATACGCAGTATTTT.

V gene TRBV5-6 combines with J gene TRBJ1-5, with D perhaps matching TRBD1 (6 bases). The V gene lost 4 bases and the J gene lost 6 bases, with 20 bases spanning the gap. The germline V gene encodes CDR1 SGHDT and CDR2 YYEEEE. The CDR3 runs 16 residues. This chain's CDR3 is CASSVERQGNGQPQHF. In DNA, the CDR3 is TGTGCCAGCAGCGTGGAGAGGCAGGGGAATGGTCAGCCCCAGCATTTT.

The chain is built from TRBV11-2 and TRBJ1-4, with a weak D call TRBD1 (5 bases). In germline, CDR1 is SGHAT, CDR2 FQNNGV. V dropped 1 base and J dropped 0 bases, with 12 bases sitting between them. The CDR3 covers 17 residues. The CDR3 DNA sequence: TGTGCCAGCAGCTTAGTCCCAGACAGTGCAACTAATGAAAAACTGTTTTTT. It is translated as CASSLVPDSATNEKLFF.

The chain has TRBV19 and TRBJ1-2, with 7 positions matching TRBD1. The CDR3 runs to 14 residues. J was trimmed by 3 bases and V by 7 bases; bases with no gene match: 8. The V gene's germline CDR1 is LNHDA and CDR2 SQIVND (reference sequence). CDR3 amino acids: CASKREGADYGYTF. In DNA, the CDR3 is TGTGCCAGTAAAAGGGAGGGGGCGGACTATGGCTACACCTTC.